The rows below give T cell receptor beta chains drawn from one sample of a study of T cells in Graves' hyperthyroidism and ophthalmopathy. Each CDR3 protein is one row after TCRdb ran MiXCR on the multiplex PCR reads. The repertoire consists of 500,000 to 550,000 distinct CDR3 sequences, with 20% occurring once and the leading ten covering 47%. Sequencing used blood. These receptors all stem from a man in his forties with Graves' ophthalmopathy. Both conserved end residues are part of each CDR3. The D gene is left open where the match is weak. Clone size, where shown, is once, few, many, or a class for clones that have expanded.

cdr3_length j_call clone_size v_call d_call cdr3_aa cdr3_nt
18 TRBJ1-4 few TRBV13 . CASSLGGVETLGNEKLFF TGTGCCAGCAGCTTAGGAGGTGTGGAGACACTCGGAAATGAAAAACTGTTTTTT
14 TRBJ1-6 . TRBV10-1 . CASSEGQANSPLHF TGCGCCAGCAGTGAGGGACAAGCAAATTCACCCCTCCACTTT
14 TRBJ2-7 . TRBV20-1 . CSARELGGNYEQYF TGCAGTGCTAGAGAGTTAGGGGGGAACTACGAGCAGTACTTC
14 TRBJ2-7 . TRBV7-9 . CASSESWGLHEQYF TGTGCCAGCAGCGAGTCATGGGGGCTCCACGAGCAGTACTTC
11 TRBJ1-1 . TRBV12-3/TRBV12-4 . CASSSGRVAFF TGTGCCAGCAGTTCCGGTAGGGTAGCTTTCTTT
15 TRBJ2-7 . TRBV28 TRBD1 CASRPGQLLSYEQYF TGTGCCAGCAGACCGGGACAGCTCCTCTCCTACGAGCAGTACTTC
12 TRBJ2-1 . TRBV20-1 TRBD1 CSPYRGASEQFF TGCAGTCCCTACAGGGGGGCCAGTGAGCAGTTCTTC
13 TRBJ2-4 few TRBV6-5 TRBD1 CASSYGTGNIQYF TGTGCCAGCAGTTACGGGACAGGAAACATTCAGTACTTC
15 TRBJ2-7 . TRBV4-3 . CASSQDVGADYEQYF TGCGCCAGCAGCCAAGATGTAGGAGCGGACTACGAGCAGTACTTC
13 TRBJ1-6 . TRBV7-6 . CASSPDSNSPLHF TGTGCCAGCAGCCCCGACAGCAATTCACCCCTCCACTTT
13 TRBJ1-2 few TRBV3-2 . CATHPTGRSGYTF TGTGCCACCCACCCGACAGGGAGGAGTGGCTACACCTTC
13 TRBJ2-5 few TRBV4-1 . CASSQWGGETQYF TGCGCCAGCAGCCAATGGGGAGGAGAGACCCAGTACTTC
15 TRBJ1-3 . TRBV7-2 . CASTPVISSGNTIYF TGTGCCAGCACCCCAGTCATCAGCTCTGGAAACACCATATATTTT
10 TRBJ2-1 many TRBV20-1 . CSARADEQFF TGCAGTGCTAGAGCGGATGAGCAGTTCTTC
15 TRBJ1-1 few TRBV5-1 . CASSRDGTTNTEAFF TGCGCCAGCAGCAGGGATGGGACGACGAACACTGAAGCTTTCTTT
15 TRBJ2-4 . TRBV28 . CASSGGSVAKNIQYF TGTGCCAGCAGCGGCGGTAGCGTAGCCAAAAACATTCAGTACTTC
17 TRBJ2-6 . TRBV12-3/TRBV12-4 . CASSLQQGGGGANVLTF TGTGCCAGCAGTTTACAACAGGGGGGGGGGGGGGCCAACGTCCTGACTTTC
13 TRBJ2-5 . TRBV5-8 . CASSLVNQEAQYF TGTGCCAGCAGCTTGGTTAACCAAGAGGCCCAGTACTTC
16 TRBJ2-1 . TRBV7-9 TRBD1 CASSFGQGAFGNEQFF TGTGCCAGCAGCTTTGGACAGGGGGCATTTGGCAATGAGCAGTTCTTC
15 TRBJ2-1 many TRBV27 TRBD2 CASSWREIAYNEQFF TGTGCCAGCTCGTGGCGGGAGATCGCCTACAATGAGCAGTTCTTC
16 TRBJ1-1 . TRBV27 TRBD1 CASSSGTGGVGTEAFF TGTGCCAGCAGTTCCGGGACAGGGGGAGTGGGCACTGAAGCTTTCTTT
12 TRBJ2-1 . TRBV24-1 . CATSDNGYEQFF TGTGCCACCAGTGATAACGGGTATGAGCAGTTCTTC
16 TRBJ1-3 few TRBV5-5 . CASSRNQGLIGNTIYF TGTGCCAGCAGCCGAAACCAGGGACTGATTGGAAACACCATATATTTT